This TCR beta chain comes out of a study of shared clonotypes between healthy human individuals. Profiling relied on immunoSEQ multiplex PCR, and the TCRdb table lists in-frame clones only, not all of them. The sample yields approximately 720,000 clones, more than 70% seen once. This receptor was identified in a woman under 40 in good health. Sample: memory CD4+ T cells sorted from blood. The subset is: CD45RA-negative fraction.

For the CDR3, the DNA is TGCGCCAGCAGCTCCCCAGGGGTTTACAACTATGGCTACACCTTC. It is translated as CASSSPGVYNYGYTF. J is TRBJ1-2 and V is TRBV5-1; D perhaps matches TRBD1 (6 bases). This CDR3 is built from 15 residues. The V end was cut by 3 bases, the J end by 2 bases, with 14 bases between. Germline V gene data show CDR1 as SGHRS and CDR2 as YFSETQ.